Included here is one TCR beta chain sequence, with context. The antigen remains unidentified. The data were obtained in a study of PD-1 blockade in mismatch repair-deficient tumors. The data were produced by immunoSEQ multiplex PCR, yet TCRdb's version contains in-frame clones alone and is incomplete. Among around 39,000 clones listed, 80% to 85% were seen once. Findings and caveats of the study: After pembrolizumab, tumor-resident clones rose rapidly, then generally contracted before radiologic responses.

Trimming at V came to 3 bases and at J to 5 bases, leaving 8 bases not matched to a gene. Germline V gene lookup returns CDR1 SGDLS and CDR2 YYNGEE. The CDR3 is 15 amino acids. Mismatch repair deficiency was confirmed in all patients, by PCR or immunohistochemistry. This chain joins TRBV9 and TRBJ2-5; 9 bases match TRBD1. The sequence was obtained from an adult with mismatch repair-deficient cancer. The sequences come from PBMCs, collected approximately 9 months after starting pembrolizumab. This CDR3 is CASSGRGDRVETQYF. The CDR3 DNA reads TGTGCCAGCAGCGGTCGGGGGGACAGGGTTGAGACCCAGTACTTC. The full variable domain, rest sourced from reference TRBV9 and TRBJ2-5, is DSGVTQTPKHLITATGQRVTLRCSPRSGDLSVYWYQQSLDQGLQFLIQYYNGEERAKGNILERFSAQQFPDLHSELNLSSLELGDSALYFCASSGRGDRVETQYFGPGTRLLVL.